This T cell receptor (beta chain) appears in the sequencing data of a study of human T cells and chemical hapten exposure. Overall study results and limits: Controls had significantly fewer large CDR3 similarity clusters than were formed by expanded TCRs.

Time point described: pre-sensitization, week 0. Treatment meaning: therapeutic diphenylcyclopropenone sensitization with weekly scalp DPC. Extraction of total RNA was performed on unfractionated whole blood. This clonotype has more than one count but fewer than ten. The antigen remains undetermined. TCRdb re-called the RACE reads through MiXCR, storing one row per CDR3 protein. This sample has about 260,000 distinct CDR3 sequences; about 9% occur once, and the top ten carry 2.3%. The CDR3 loop spans 16 amino acids. The V gene's germline CDR1 is MNHEY and CDR2 SVGEGT. The germline V and J ends were trimmed by 2 bases and 0 bases, with 11 bases remaining between them.

The rearrangement joins TRBV6-2 or TRBV6-3 to TRBJ2-4; a weak D match, TRBD1 (5 bases). The TCR originated in a woman aged 35 to 49 with alopecia areata. Some clones in this sample may be carry-over from other donors' samples. This specimen was whole blood, taken in connection with sensitization to the hapten diphenylcyclopropenone (DPC). As DNA, the CDR3 is TGTGCCAGCAGTTACAACGGCAGGGAAGCCAAAAACATTCAGTACTTC. This gives the protein CASSYNGREAKNIQYF.